The 8 T cell receptor beta chains below were found in one sample sequenced in a study of blood T cell repertoires in COVID-19. The protocol was immunoSEQ multiplex PCR, while the TCRdb copy is restricted to in-frame clones and leaves out a portion. The sample records 200,000 to 300,000 clones, 80% to 90% being singletons. Input material: peripheral blood. The origin of the receptors is a man aged 50 to 59 with acute or convalescent COVID-19.

This chain joins TRBV9 and TRBJ1-4, with a tentative D call TRBD1 (6 bases). The V gene's germline CDR1 is SGDLS and CDR2 YYNGEE. The CDR3 consists of 17 residues. V was cut by 4 bases and J by 3 bases, with 19 bases left in between. The CDR3 nucleotides read TGTGCCAGCAGCTTTTCGACAGGACGGGTCCCTAATGAAAAACTGTTTTTT. Protein product: CASSFSTGRVPNEKLFF.

The CDR3 here is CASSLQGANSNQPQHF. The CDR3 DNA follows: TGTGCCAGCAGCTTGCAGGGGGCGAATAGCAATCAGCCCCAGCATTTT. The chain recombines TRBV5-4 with TRBJ1-5; TRBD1 agrees at 8 bases. Per germline, CDR1 SGHNT and CDR2 YYREEE (reference sequence). Trimming took 1 base from V and 0 from J; bases not matched to a gene: 3. The CDR3 has 16 residues.

This clone was seen a single time. The V and J genes are TRBV19 and TRBJ1-2, with 11 nucleotides matching TRBD1. Trimming cost V 5 bases and J 8 bases; bases outside gene matches: 10. The CDR3 covers 15 residues. Germline CDR1 LNHDA, CDR2 SQIVND (reference sequence). The CDR3 region has the DNA TGTGCCAGTAGTTCGTTCGGACAGGGGGCAGAGGGCTACACCTTC. Amino acids: CASSSFGQGAEGYTF.

The chain uses TRBV6-5 and TRBJ2-1; D unresolved. The V end lost 8 bases, the J end lost 3 bases, and 14 bases lay between the germline ends. Germline CDR1 and CDR2: MNHEY and SVGAGI. This CDR3 is built from 14 residues. The CDR3 DNA sequence: TGTGCCAGCTCTGAACAGACGGTCTACAATGAGCAGTTCTTC. Protein product: CASSEQTVYNEQFF.

V and J are TRBV5-1 and TRBJ1-5; D is unclear. The V gene lost 5 bases and the J gene lost 3 bases, with 9 bases spanning the gap. Looked up from germline, CDR1 is SGHRS and CDR2 is YFSETQ. The CDR3 consists of 13 residues. CDR3 sequence reads: CASRSGLNQPQHF. The CDR3 region has the DNA TGCGCCAGCAGGTCAGGTCTCAATCAGCCCCAGCATTTT.

Note on this clone: The same CDR3 can be traced to other DNA sequences in this sample. J is TRBJ2-7 and V is TRBV6-5; the match to TRBD2 covers 8 bases. With 0 bases clipped from V and 3 bases from J, the junction kept 4 bases outside the gene matches. Germline loops: CDR1 MNHEY, CDR2 SVGAGI. The CDR3 extends over 15 amino acids. CDR3 nucleotides: TGTGCCAGCAGTTACTCGGCGGGAGGACTCTACGAGCAGTACTTC. This translates into CASSYSAGGLYEQYF.

The chain joins TRBV5-4 to TRBJ2-3; 8 bases line up with TRBD2. The ends lost 2 bases at V and 5 bases at J; junction bases unmatched: 4. The CDR3 is 14 amino acids. Germline loops: CDR1 SGHNT, CDR2 YYREEE (reference sequence). Here the CDR3 DNA reads TGTGCCAGCAGCTTAAGCGGGAGTGGAGATACGCAGTATTTT. Amino acid sequence: CASSLSGSGDTQYF. Variable domain in full (rest from reference TRBV5-4 and TRBJ2-3): ETGVTQSPTHLIKTRGQQVTLRCSSQSGHNTVSWYQQALGQGPQFIFQYYREEENGRGNFPPRFSGLQFPNYSSELNVNALELDDSALYLCASSLSGSGDTQYFGPGTRLTVL.

This clone was observed a few times. The rearrangement joins TRBV3-1 (or the pseudogene TRBV3-2) to TRBJ1-2; D may be TRBD1 (5 bases). CDR3 size: 13 residues. Germline CDR1 reads LGHDT; CDR2 reads YNNKEL (reference sequence). Trimming removed 1 base from V and 7 bases from J, with 10 bases in between. The CDR3 loop reads CASSQGGGGGYTF. The CDR3 nucleotides are TGTGCCAGCAGCCAAGGGGGGGGTGGTGGCTACACCTTC.